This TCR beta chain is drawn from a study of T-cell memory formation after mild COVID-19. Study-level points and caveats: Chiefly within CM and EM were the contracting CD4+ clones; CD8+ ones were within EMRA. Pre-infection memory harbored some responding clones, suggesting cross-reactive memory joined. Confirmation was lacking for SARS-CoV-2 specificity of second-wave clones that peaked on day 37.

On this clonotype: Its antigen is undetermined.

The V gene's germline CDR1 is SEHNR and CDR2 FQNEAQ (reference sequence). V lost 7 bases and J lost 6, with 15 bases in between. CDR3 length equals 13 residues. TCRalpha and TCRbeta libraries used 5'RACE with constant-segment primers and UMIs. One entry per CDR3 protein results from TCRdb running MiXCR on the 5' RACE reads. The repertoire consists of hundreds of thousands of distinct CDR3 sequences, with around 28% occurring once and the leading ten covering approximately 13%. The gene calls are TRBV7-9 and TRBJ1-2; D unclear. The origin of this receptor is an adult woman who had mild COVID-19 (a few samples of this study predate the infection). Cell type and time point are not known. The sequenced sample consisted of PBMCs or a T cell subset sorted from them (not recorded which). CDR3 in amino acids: CASTDREFNGYTF. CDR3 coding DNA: TGTGCCAGCACCGACCGGGAGTTTAATGGCTACACCTTC.